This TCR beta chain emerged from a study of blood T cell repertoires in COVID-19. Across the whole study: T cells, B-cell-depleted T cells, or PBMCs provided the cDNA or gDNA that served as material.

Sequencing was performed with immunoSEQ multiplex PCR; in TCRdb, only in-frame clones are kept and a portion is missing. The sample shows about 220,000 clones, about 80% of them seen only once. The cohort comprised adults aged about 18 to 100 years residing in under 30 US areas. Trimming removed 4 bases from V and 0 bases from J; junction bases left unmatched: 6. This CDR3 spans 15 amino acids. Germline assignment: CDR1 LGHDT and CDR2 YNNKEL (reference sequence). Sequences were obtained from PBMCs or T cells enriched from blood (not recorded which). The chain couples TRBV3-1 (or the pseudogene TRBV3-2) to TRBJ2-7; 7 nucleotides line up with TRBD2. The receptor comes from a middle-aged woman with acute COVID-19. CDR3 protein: CASSPAGTASYEQYF. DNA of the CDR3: TGTGCCAGCAGCCCAGCGGGGACGGCCTCCTACGAGCAGTACTTC.